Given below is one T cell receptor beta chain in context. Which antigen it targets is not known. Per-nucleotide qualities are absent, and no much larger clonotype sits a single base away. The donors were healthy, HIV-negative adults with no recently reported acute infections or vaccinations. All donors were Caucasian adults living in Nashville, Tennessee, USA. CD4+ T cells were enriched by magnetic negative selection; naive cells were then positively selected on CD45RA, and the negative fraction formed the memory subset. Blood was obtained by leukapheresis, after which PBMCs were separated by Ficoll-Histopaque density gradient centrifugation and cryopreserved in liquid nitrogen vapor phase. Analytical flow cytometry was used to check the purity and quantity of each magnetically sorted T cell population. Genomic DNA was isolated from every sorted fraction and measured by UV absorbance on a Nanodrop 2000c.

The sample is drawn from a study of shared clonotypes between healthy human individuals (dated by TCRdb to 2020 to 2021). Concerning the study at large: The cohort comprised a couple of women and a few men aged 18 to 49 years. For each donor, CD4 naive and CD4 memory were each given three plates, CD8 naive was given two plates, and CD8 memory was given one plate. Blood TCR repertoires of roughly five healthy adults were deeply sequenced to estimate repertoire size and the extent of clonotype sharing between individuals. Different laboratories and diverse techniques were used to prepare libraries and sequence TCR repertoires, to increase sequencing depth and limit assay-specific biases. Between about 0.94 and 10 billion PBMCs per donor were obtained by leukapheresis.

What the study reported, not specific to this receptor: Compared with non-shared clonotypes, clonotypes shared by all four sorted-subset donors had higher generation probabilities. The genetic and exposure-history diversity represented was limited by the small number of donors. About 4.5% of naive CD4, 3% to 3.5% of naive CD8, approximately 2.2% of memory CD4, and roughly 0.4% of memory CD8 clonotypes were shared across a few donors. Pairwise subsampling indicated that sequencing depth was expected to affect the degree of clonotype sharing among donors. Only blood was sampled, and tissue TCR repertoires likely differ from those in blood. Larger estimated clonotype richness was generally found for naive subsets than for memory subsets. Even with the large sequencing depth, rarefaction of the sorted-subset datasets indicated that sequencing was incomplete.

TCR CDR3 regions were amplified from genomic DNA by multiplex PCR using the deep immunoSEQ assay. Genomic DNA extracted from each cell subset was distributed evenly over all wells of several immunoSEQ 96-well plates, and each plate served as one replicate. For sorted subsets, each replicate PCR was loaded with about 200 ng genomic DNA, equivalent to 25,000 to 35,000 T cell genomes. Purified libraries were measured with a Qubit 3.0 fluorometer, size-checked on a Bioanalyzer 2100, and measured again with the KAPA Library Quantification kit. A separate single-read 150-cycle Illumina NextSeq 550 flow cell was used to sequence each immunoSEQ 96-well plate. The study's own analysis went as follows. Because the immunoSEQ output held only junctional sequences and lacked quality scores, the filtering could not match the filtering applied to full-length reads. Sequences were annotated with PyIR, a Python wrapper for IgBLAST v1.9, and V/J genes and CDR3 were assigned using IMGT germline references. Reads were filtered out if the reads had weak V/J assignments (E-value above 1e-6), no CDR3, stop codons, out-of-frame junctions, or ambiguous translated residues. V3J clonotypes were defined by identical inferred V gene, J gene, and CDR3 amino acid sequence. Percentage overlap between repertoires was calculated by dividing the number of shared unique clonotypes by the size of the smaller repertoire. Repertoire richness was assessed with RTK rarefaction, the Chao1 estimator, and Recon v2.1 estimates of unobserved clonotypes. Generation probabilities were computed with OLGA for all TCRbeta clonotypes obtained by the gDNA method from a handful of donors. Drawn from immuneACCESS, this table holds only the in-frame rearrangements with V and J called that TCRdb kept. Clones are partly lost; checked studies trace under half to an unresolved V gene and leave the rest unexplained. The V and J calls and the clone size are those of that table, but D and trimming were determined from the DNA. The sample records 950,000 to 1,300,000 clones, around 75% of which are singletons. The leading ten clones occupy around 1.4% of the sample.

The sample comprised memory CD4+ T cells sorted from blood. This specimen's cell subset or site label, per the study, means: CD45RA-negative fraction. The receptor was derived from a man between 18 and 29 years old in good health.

The CDR3 amino acid sequence is: CASSFGTGDSYEQYF. The nucleotide sequence is given as TGTGCCAGCAGTTTCGGGACAGGAGACTCCTACGAGCAGTACTTC. This chain joins TRBV28 to TRBJ2-7; TRBD1 aligns with 8 central bases. Reading the germline V gene gives CDR1 MDHEN and CDR2 SYDVKM. The CDR3, cysteine through phenylalanine, is 15 amino acids long. CDR3 DNA only is kept here, 45 bases in frame from base 1. Trimming leaves V shorter by 3 bases and J shorter by 0 bases, with the junction holding 4 bases beyond the gene matches.